This section outlines one TCR beta chain sequence together with its context. V dropped 1 base and J dropped 11 bases, with 18 bases sitting between them. The germline gives CDR1 SGHDT, CDR2 YYEEEE. The CDR3 totals 15 residues. The sample originates from a study of T cells after yellow fever vaccination. TCRdb reprocessed the 5' RACE reads via MiXCR and lists one record per CDR3 protein. The sample lists 280,000 or so distinct CDR3 sequences, approximately 8% seen once, with about 3.7% in the top ten. This chain connects TRBV5-6 to TRBJ1-4, with D perhaps TRBD1 (6 bases). This receptor was obtained from a man younger than 35 who received the YFV17D yellow fever vaccine. The sample in question was CD4+ T cells sorted from PBMCs, obtained 5 days after the yellow fever booster vaccination. CDR3 amino acids: CASSLNGGVRSKLFF. CDR3 nucleotides: TGTGCCAGCAGCTTGAACGGGGGCGTCCGAAGCAAACTGTTTTTT.